This TCR beta chain appears in the sequencing data of a study of spatial heterogeneity in lung cancer (dated by TCRdb to between 2018 and 2021). Background on the whole study: More beta-chain than alpha-chain transcripts were consistently detected, likely reflecting higher beta-chain transcript abundance. In the raw uncorrected reads, each unique combination of TCR and UMI appeared more than ten times on average. Both alpha and beta chains were TCR-sequenced in 200 or so tumor regions, under 70 matched nontumor lung samples and roughly 54 PBMC samples obtained at surgery. In non-small cell lung cancer, the study made a quantitative comparison of TCR alpha and beta repertoires among multiple tumor regions, matched nontumor lung and blood. TCR repertoire features were related to nonsynonymous mutation counts determined by whole-exome sequencing of tumor tissue. Points the paper makes about the study in general: Ubiquitous expanded tumor TCRs were found in blood more often at tumor resection than at routine follow-up. Additional single-cell paired TCR alpha and beta sequencing was considered necessary to confirm, at a functional level, the hypothesis that regional TCRs recognize regional mutations.

Inclusive of the bounding cysteine and phenylalanine, the CDR3 is 13 residues long. Only the CDR3 DNA is retained, 39 bases long and in frame from the first base. Based on the germline V gene, the CDR1 and CDR2 sequences are SGHTA and FQGNSA. Deletion took 5 bases off V and 2 bases off J, with a span of 9 bases between the germline ends. Library prep was done by 5' RACE. TCRdb names NextSeq 500 as the instrument used. The TCR library protocol attached a unique molecular identifier to each TCR cDNA molecule to allow correction of PCR and sequencing errors. In the original analysis: TCR identification, UMI-based error correction and CDR3 extraction were all carried out with Decombinator tools. TCRs above a frequency of 2 per 1,000, corresponding to the top 1% of the tumor frequency distribution, were defined as expanded. Renyi diversity was calculated using the R vegan package after each repertoire was subsampled 100 times to 5,000 TCRs. CDR3 similarity networks were built from amino acid triplet string-kernel similarity, with CDR3s being connected when pairwise similarity was above 0.82. TCRdb reanalyzed the raw reads on its own, using fastp at Q25 for trimming and MiXCR for clone calling, and kept in-frame beta chains. Each entry merges the rows of one CDR3 protein and shows their most common DNA and genes. The V and J calls come from TCRdb's annotation, not from the publication. The sample data list more than 80,000 distinct CDR3 sequences, and roughly 12% of these were observed just once. The top ten clonotypes cover over 40% of the sample.

The time point label of this sample denotes: sample taken at primary tumor resection. For TCR sequencing, whole RNA was extracted from tumor and nontumor lung tissue, or from cryopreserved PBMC samples, and no cell sorting was done. The donors were around 69 patients from the lung TRACERx cohort who had early-stage, untreated non-small cell lung cancer. Only patients with enough RNA available from two or more tumor regions were chosen for TCR sequencing. A remark on this clonotype: Its antigen is unknown. Qualities for individual bases were not recorded, and no much larger clone is one base off.

The material was PBMCs, obtained at surgery. This TCR was recovered from a male donor with early-stage non-small cell lung cancer. Recombination joined TRBV7-2 with TRBJ2-5; the D region possibly corresponds to TRBD2 (6 bases align). The DNA sequence follows: TGTGCCAGCAGCCCCAGCGGGCAAGAGACCCAGTACTTC. This gives the protein CASSPSGQETQYF.